The clone carrying this TCR beta chain was seen ten or more times. Each CDR3 protein is one row after TCRdb ran MiXCR on the RT-PCR reads. This table holds about 680,000 distinct CDR3 sequences, 13% to 15% found once. The CDR3 covers 15 residues. The V and J ends lost 0 bases and 1 base respectively, with 7 bases between them. CDR1 and CDR2 from the germline V gene are SGHRS and YFSETQ. The genes are TRBV5-1 and TRBJ2-2; D is ambiguous. The receptor was isolated from a female donor in good health, serving as a healthy control. Sequencing used memory CD4+ T cells from blood. Written as DNA, the CDR3 is TGCGCCAGCAGCTTGGAGAACGGGAACACCGGGGAGCTGTTTTTT. Amino acid sequence: CASSLENGNTGELFF.